These T cell receptor beta chains were read from a single sample in a study of response to subunit inactivated influenza vaccine. TCRdb used MiXCR to reprocess the RT-PCR reads, holding one entry per CDR3 protein. The table lists roughly 500,000 distinct CDR3 sequences, roughly 25% of them singletons. The data were also submitted as part of a second study, on T cells expressing NK-cell markers.

Sequencing was performed on CD4+ T cells sorted from PBMCs, taken roughly 12 days after vaccination. These receptors were obtained from a man aged 45-65 years who received an inactivated influenza vaccine. CDR3s include the opening cysteine and the closing phenylalanine or tryptophan. Fields, in order: CDR3 DNA, CDR3 protein, D gene, clone size, J gene, V gene. The D gene is left open where the match is weak. Not all rows give a size; the values are once, few, many and, for expanded clones, a class.

DNA: TGCGCCAGCAGCTTGGACATGTATGGCTACACCTTC
CDR3: CASSLDMYGYTF
D: NA
size: NA
J: TRBJ1-2
V: TRBV5-1

DNA: TGTGCCAGCAGCCAACCGGGACAGCCAGATACGCAGTATTTT
CDR3: CASSQPGQPDTQYF
D: TRBD1
size: few
J: TRBJ2-3
V: TRBV4-2

DNA: TGTGCCAGCAGCCAAGATCTTCTAGCGGGGGCCTACGAGCAGTACTTC
CDR3: CASSQDLLAGAYEQYF
D: TRBD2
size: few
J: TRBJ2-7
V: TRBV3-1

DNA: TGTGCCAGCAGCCAACAGAGACAGGATACCTATGGCTACACCTTC
CDR3: CASSQQRQDTYGYTF
D: NA
size: many
J: TRBJ1-2
V: TRBV4-2

DNA: TGCAGTCCTAGGAAAGAAACGGACAGGGCAATGGGTGAGCAGTTCTTC
CDR3: CSPRKETDRAMGEQFF
D: TRBD1
size: NA
J: TRBJ2-1
V: TRBV20-1

DNA: TGTGCCAGCAGTAAAAACCCACCGGGACAGGGTGGGTCAGCTAACGAGCAGTACTTC
CDR3: CASSKNPPGQGGSANEQYF
D: TRBD1
size: once
J: TRBJ2-7
V: TRBV2

DNA: TGCAGTGCTAATCCTAGTTTAGTATCCAATGAGCAGTTCTTC
CDR3: CSANPSLVSNEQFF
D: NA
size: NA
J: TRBJ2-1
V: TRBV20-1

DNA: TGTGCCACAGCCGACACGAACCACAACAATGAGCAGTTCTTC
CDR3: CATADTNHNNEQFF
D: NA
size: NA
J: TRBJ2-1
V: TRBV10-3

DNA: TGCGCCAGCAGCCAGGATTTTTACGGGACATTCTACGAGCAGTACTTC
CDR3: CASSQDFYGTFYEQYF
D: NA
size: NA
J: TRBJ2-7
V: TRBV4-3

DNA: TGTGCCAGCAGCCCCAGACTAGCGGAGGGCTCCAATGAGCAGTTCTTC
CDR3: CASSPRLAEGSNEQFF
D: TRBD2
size: NA
J: TRBJ2-1
V: TRBV7-2

DNA: TGTGCCAGCAGCCCGACTAATGAAAAACTGTTTTTT
CDR3: CASSPTNEKLFF
D: NA
size: few
J: TRBJ1-4
V: TRBV7-9

DNA: TGTGCCAGCAGCCCCCTGGGTAGCGGGACAGATACGCAGTATTTT
CDR3: CASSPLGSGTDTQYF
D: TRBD2
size: few
J: TRBJ2-3
V: TRBV7-9

DNA: TGTGCCAGCAGCTTTCCGGGGGGCTACACAGATACGCAGTATTTT
CDR3: CASSFPGGYTDTQYF
D: NA
size: NA
J: TRBJ2-3
V: TRBV7-2

DNA: TGTGCCAGCAGCTTCCAAACAGGCTCCTACGAGCAGTACTTC
CDR3: CASSFQTGSYEQYF
D: NA
size: NA
J: TRBJ2-7
V: TRBV7-2

DNA: TGTGCCAGCAGTTATAGGGGACAGGTATATAGCAATCAGCCCCAGCATTTT
CDR3: CASSYRGQVYSNQPQHF
D: TRBD1
size: NA
J: TRBJ1-5
V: TRBV6-2/TRBV6-3

DNA: TGTGCCACCAGTGACCCCGGACAGGGGATGAGGAATGAGCAGTTCTTC
CDR3: CATSDPGQGMRNEQFF
D: TRBD1
size: NA
J: TRBJ2-1
V: TRBV24-1

DNA: TGTGCCAGCAGCCCGGACAGGGGACGGGCGGAAAAACTGTTTTTT
CDR3: CASSPDRGRAEKLFF
D: TRBD1
size: few
J: TRBJ1-4
V: TRBV7-9

DNA: TGCAGTGCCTCAAAGGGGTGGGACACTGAAGCTTTCTTT
CDR3: CSASKGWDTEAFF
D: NA
size: few
J: TRBJ1-1
V: TRBV20-1

DNA: TGTGCCAGCAGCGTAGAGGTCGGAAACAATGAGCAGTTCTTC
CDR3: CASSVEVGNNEQFF
D: NA
size: NA
J: TRBJ2-1
V: TRBV9

DNA: TGTGCCAGCAGCGTAGTACAGAGCTCCTACAATGAGCAGTTCTTC
CDR3: CASSVVQSSYNEQFF
D: NA
size: NA
J: TRBJ2-1
V: TRBV9

DNA: TGCAGCGTGGCCCGGGGCCTTCCCGGGGAGCTGTTTTTT
CDR3: CSVARGLPGELFF
D: NA
size: NA
J: TRBJ2-2
V: TRBV29-1

DNA: TGCAGTGCTCCCGAGAGACTAGCGGGGTACACAGATACGCAGTATTTT
CDR3: CSAPERLAGYTDTQYF
D: TRBD2
size: few
J: TRBJ2-3
V: TRBV20-1

DNA: TGCAGTGCGGGGGACACGGAGAAAGCCACAGATACGCAGTATTTT
CDR3: CSAGDTEKATDTQYF
D: NA
size: few
J: TRBJ2-3
V: TRBV20-1

DNA: TGTGCCAGCAGCCAAGAATTTCAGGGCCACACTGAAGCTTTCTTT
CDR3: CASSQEFQGHTEAFF
D: NA
size: NA
J: TRBJ1-1
V: TRBV4-2

DNA: TGTGCCAGCAGCCTTAGCGGGAGGGGCCACAATGAGCAGTTCTTC
CDR3: CASSLSGRGHNEQFF
D: TRBD2
size: NA
J: TRBJ2-1
V: TRBV3-1

DNA: TGTGCCACCAGTGCTGGGACAGGGGGCAGAAAGACCCAGTACTTC
CDR3: CATSAGTGGRKTQYF
D: TRBD1
size: NA
J: TRBJ2-5
V: TRBV24-1

DNA: TGTGCCAGCATGCCGAACCCCCGCGGGGTCCGATACAATGAGCAGTTCTTC
CDR3: CASMPNPRGVRYNEQFF
D: NA
size: NA
J: TRBJ2-1
V: TRBV6-1

DNA: TGTGCCAGCAGCTTAACGAGGGGCGGTAATGAAAAACTGTTTTTT
CDR3: CASSLTRGGNEKLFF
D: NA
size: NA
J: TRBJ1-4
V: TRBV7-8

DNA: TGCAGTGCTAGAAAGGGGGGGAACACCGGGGAGCTGTTTTTT
CDR3: CSARKGGNTGELFF
D: NA
size: NA
J: TRBJ2-2
V: TRBV20-1

DNA: TGTGCCAGCCGGCTAGGCTACAATGAGCAGTTCTTC
CDR3: CASRLGYNEQFF
D: NA
size: NA
J: TRBJ2-1
V: TRBV2

DNA: TGTGCCAGCATGGGGCCCGGGACAGGGTTGAGCCGGACCAACCTAAATCAGCCCCAGCATTTT
CDR3: CASMGPGTGLSRTNLNQPQHF
D: TRBD1
size: few
J: TRBJ1-5
V: TRBV6-2/TRBV6-3

DNA: TGTGCCAGCAGTTTGAGCGGGGGGGCCAACAATGAGCAGTTCTTC
CDR3: CASSLSGGANNEQFF
D: TRBD2
size: NA
J: TRBJ2-1
V: TRBV12-3/TRBV12-4

DNA: TGTGCCAGCAGTTTATCCACAGTGTCCACCTTCCAGTACTTC
CDR3: CASSLSTVSTFQYF
D: NA
size: NA
J: TRBJ2-5
V: TRBV27

DNA: TGTGCCAGCTCATCGGGGACAGCTGGGAAAATTGGGACCCAGTACTTC
CDR3: CASSSGTAGKIGTQYF
D: TRBD1
size: NA
J: TRBJ2-5
V: TRBV18

DNA: TGCAGCGCCACGACAGGGGCCACTGAAGCTTTCTTT
CDR3: CSATTGATEAFF
D: TRBD1
size: few
J: TRBJ1-1
V: TRBV29-1

DNA: TGTGCCAGCAGTTCAGAAGCGGGTAGGAGGCAGTTCTTC
CDR3: CASSSEAGRRQFF
D: NA
size: NA
J: TRBJ2-1
V: TRBV7-2

DNA: TGCGCCAGCAGTTATACCGGGACAGCTTCCTACGAGCAGTACTTC
CDR3: CASSYTGTASYEQYF
D: TRBD1
size: many
J: TRBJ2-7
V: TRBV5-1

DNA: TGTGCCAGCAGTTTATACTGGGACAGGGGGCGCGGTGAGCAGTTCTTC
CDR3: CASSLYWDRGRGEQFF
D: TRBD1
size: NA
J: TRBJ2-1
V: TRBV12-3/TRBV12-4

DNA: TGTGCCACCAGTGATTTTGGGACAGGGTCCTACAATGAGCAGTTCTTC
CDR3: CATSDFGTGSYNEQFF
D: TRBD1
size: NA
J: TRBJ2-1
V: TRBV24-1

DNA: TGTGCCAGCAGCTTAACCAGGGGTTCCTACGAGCAGTACTTC
CDR3: CASSLTRGSYEQYF
D: NA
size: NA
J: TRBJ2-7
V: TRBV7-2

DNA: TGCAGTGCTATTCGGGGAACAAATTCACCCCTCCACTTT
CDR3: CSAIRGTNSPLHF
D: NA
size: NA
J: TRBJ1-6
V: TRBV20-1

DNA: TGCAGCGTTGCCCCGGCGGGCAGGGCCCTGACTCATGGCTACACCTTC
CDR3: CSVAPAGRALTHGYTF
D: NA
size: few
J: TRBJ1-2
V: TRBV29-1

DNA: TGTGCCAGCAGCTTGGGGGTAGGAACGTCCTACGAGCAGTACTTC
CDR3: CASSLGVGTSYEQYF
D: NA
size: NA
J: TRBJ2-7
V: TRBV5-5

DNA: TGTGCCAGCACCCCCCAGCAGGTCTTCTCCTACGAGCAGTACTTC
CDR3: CASTPQQVFSYEQYF
D: NA
size: NA
J: TRBJ2-7
V: TRBV5-5

DNA: TGTGCCATCAGCGGACAGCTCCAAGAGACCCAGTACTTC
CDR3: CAISGQLQETQYF
D: NA
size: few
J: TRBJ2-5
V: TRBV10-3